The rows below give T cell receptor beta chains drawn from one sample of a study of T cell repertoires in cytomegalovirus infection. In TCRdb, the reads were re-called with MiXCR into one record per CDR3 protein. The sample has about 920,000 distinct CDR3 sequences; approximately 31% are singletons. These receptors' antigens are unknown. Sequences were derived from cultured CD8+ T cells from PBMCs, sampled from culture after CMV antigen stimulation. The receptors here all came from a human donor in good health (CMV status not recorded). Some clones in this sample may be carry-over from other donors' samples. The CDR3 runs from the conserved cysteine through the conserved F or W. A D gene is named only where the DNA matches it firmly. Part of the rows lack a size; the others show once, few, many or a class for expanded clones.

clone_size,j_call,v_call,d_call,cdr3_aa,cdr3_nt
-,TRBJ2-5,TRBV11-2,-,CASSSVRAKETQYF,TGTGCCAGCAGCTCGGTGCGGGCCAAAGAGACCCAGTACTTC
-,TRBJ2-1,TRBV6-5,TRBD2,CASSYNPGAGGLNEQFF,TGTGCCAGCAGTTACAACCCGGGAGCGGGGGGGCTGAATGAGCAGTTCTTC
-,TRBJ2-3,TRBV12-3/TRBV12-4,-,CASTLGEDTQYF,TGTGCCAGCACCCTGGGGGAAGATACGCAGTATTTT
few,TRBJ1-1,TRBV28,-,CASLGQFFTEAFF,TGTGCCAGTTTAGGACAGTTTTTCACTGAAGCTTTCTTT
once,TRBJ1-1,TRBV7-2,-,CASSLTDSRMAEAFF,TGTGCCAGCAGCTTAACGGACAGCAGAATGGCTGAAGCTTTCTTT
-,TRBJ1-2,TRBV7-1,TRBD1,CASSPPFIDRERYGYTF,TGTGCCAGCAGCCCCCCGTTCATCGACAGGGAGAGATATGGCTACACCTTC
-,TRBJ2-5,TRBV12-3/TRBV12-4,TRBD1,CASARQGAPETQYF,TGTGCCAGCGCGAGACAGGGGGCGCCGGAGACCCAGTACTTC
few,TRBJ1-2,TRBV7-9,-,CASSAYRAHGYTF,TGTGCCAGCAGCGCCTACAGGGCGCATGGCTACACCTTC
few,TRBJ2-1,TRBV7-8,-,CASSYLSRLQLNEQFF,TGTGCCAGCAGCTATCTCTCCAGGCTTCAGCTGAATGAGCAGTTCTTC
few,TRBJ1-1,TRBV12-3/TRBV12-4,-,CASSLGIANTEAFF,TGTGCCAGCAGTTTGGGTATAGCGAACACTGAAGCTTTCTTT
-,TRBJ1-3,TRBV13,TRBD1,CASRGDAGGWEGLSGNTIYF,TGTGCCAGCAGGGGGGATGCAGGGGGCTGGGAAGGCCTCTCTGGAAACACCATATATTTT
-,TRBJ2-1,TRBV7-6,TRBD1,CASSGTGRSNEQFF,TGTGCCAGCTCCGGGACAGGCAGGAGCAATGAGCAGTTCTTC
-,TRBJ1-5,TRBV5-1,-,CASSSRQAYQPQHF,TGCGCCAGCAGCTCGAGACAGGCCTATCAGCCCCAGCATTTT